Listed below are T cell receptor beta chains from one sample, sequenced in a study of cytomegalovirus exposure and HLA in healthy donors. TCRdb keeps only in-frame clones here, not all; method: immunoSEQ multiplex PCR. Among about 87,000 clones listed, over 70% were seen once. Sequenced input: PBMCs. The receptors stem from a man in his thirties or forties in good health and CMV-seropositive. CDR3s include the opening cysteine and the closing phenylalanine or tryptophan. A D gene is named only where the DNA matches it firmly. Some rows have no size entry. The others give once, few or many, or a class for an expanded clone.

size: .
D: TRBD1
V: TRBV30
J: TRBJ2-1
CDR3: CAWSAGTGQQFF
DNA: TGTGCCTGGAGTGCCGGGACAGGCCAGCAGTTCTTC

size: .
D: .
V: TRBV5-6
J: TRBJ1-5
CDR3: CASSLVSGDSNQPQHF
DNA: TGTGCCAGCAGCTTGGTGTCAGGCGATAGCAATCAGCCCCAGCATTTT

size: few
D: .
V: TRBV5-1
J: TRBJ2-7
CDR3: CASSSSISGYEQYF
DNA: TGCGCCAGCAGCTCCTCTATTTCGGGTTACGAGCAGTACTTC

size: .
D: .
V: TRBV4-3
J: TRBJ2-1
CDR3: CASSRGPRDNEQFF
DNA: TGCGCCAGCAGCCGAGGGCCGAGGGACAATGAGCAGTTCTTC

size: .
D: .
V: TRBV29-1
J: TRBJ2-1
CDR3: CSVEVVNEQFF
DNA: TGCAGCGTTGAAGTAGTTAATGAGCAGTTCTTC

size: .
D: .
V: TRBV27
J: TRBJ2-7
CDR3: CASSFAGEYEQYF
DNA: TGTGCCAGCAGTTTCGCAGGGGAGTACGAGCAGTACTTC

size: .
D: TRBD1
V: TRBV5-6
J: TRBJ1-2
CDR3: CASSLGRDRGRYGYTF
DNA: TGTGCCAGCAGCTTGGGCCGAGACAGGGGGCGTTATGGCTACACCTTC

size: .
D: TRBD2
V: TRBV2
J: TRBJ2-5
CDR3: CASSEFGGRAVETQYF
DNA: TGTGCCAGCAGTGAATTCGGCGGGAGGGCCGTTGAGACCCAGTACTTC

size: .
D: TRBD1
V: TRBV27
J: TRBJ2-5
CDR3: CASSFPGQGEETQYF
DNA: TGTGCCAGCAGTTTCCCCGGACAGGGGGAAGAGACCCAGTACTTC

size: .
D: TRBD1
V: TRBV4-3
J: TRBJ1-2
CDR3: CASSQVAGQGAYGYTF
DNA: TGCGCCAGCAGCCAAGTAGCGGGACAGGGGGCCTATGGCTACACCTTC

size: .
D: .
V: TRBV27
J: TRBJ2-7
CDR3: CASSQLGVGNRVHEQYF
DNA: TGTGCCAGCAGCCAGCTTGGCGTCGGGAACAGGGTCCACGAGCAGTACTTC

size: .
D: TRBD1
V: TRBV28
J: TRBJ2-5
CDR3: CASSSPRDSIGKTQYF
DNA: TGTGCCAGCAGTTCCCCCCGGGACAGTATAGGAAAGACCCAGTACTTC

size: few
D: TRBD1
V: TRBV5-6
J: TRBJ1-3
CDR3: CASSLWGTGAGNTIYF
DNA: TGTGCCAGCAGCTTGTGGGGGACAGGGGCTGGAAACACCATATATTTT

size: .
D: TRBD1
V: TRBV5-1
J: TRBJ1-2
CDR3: CASSLSTGEVKGYTF
DNA: TGCGCCAGCAGCTTGAGCACAGGGGAGGTGAAAGGCTACACCTTC

size: .
D: TRBD2
V: TRBV27
J: TRBJ2-1
CDR3: CASSQRGGDEQFF
DNA: TGTGCCAGCAGTCAGAGGGGAGGGGATGAGCAGTTCTTC

size: .
D: .
V: TRBV28
J: TRBJ1-1
CDR3: CASSVNTEAFF
DNA: TGTGCCAGCTCGGTAAACACTGAAGCTTTCTTT

size: once
D: .
V: TRBV18
J: TRBJ1-2
CDR3: CASSTAGAGNYGYTF
DNA: TGTGCCAGCTCGACCGCAGGGGCCGGTAACTATGGCTACACCTTC

size: .
D: .
V: TRBV27
J: TRBJ1-5
CDR3: CASSSFNQPQHF
DNA: TGTGCCAGCAGTTCCTTCAATCAGCCCCAGCATTTT

size: few
D: TRBD1
V: TRBV18
J: TRBJ1-1
CDR3: CASSPPTGAGTEAFF
DNA: TGTGCCAGCTCACCACCGACAGGGGCAGGCACTGAAGCTTTCTTT

size: .
D: .
V: TRBV5-6
J: TRBJ1-4
CDR3: CASSQTGMANEKLFF
DNA: TGTGCCAGCAGCCAAACAGGGATGGCTAATGAAAAACTGTTTTTT

size: .
D: .
V: TRBV10-3
J: TRBJ1-1
CDR3: CAIRVPEGAFF
DNA: TGTGCCATCAGGGTCCCCGAGGGCGCTTTCTTT

size: few
D: .
V: TRBV6-1
J: TRBJ2-7
CDR3: CATSLGGPKSYEQYF
DNA: TGTGCCACCTCCTTGGGGGGACCGAAGAGCTACGAGCAGTACTTC

size: .
D: TRBD2
V: TRBV25-1
J: TRBJ2-3
CDR3: CASSDRPAGLTDTQYF
DNA: TGTGCCAGCAGTGATAGGCCAGCGGGGTTGACAGATACGCAGTATTTT

size: .
D: .
V: TRBV5-1
J: TRBJ2-3
CDR3: CASSLAPEFTDTQYF
DNA: TGCGCCAGCAGCTTAGCCCCGGAGTTTACAGATACGCAGTATTTT

size: .
D: TRBD2
V: TRBV19
J: TRBJ2-1
CDR3: CASRSGPGGIVNNEQFF
DNA: TGTGCCAGTAGAAGTGGCCCCGGGGGGATAGTTAACAATGAGCAGTTCTTC

size: .
D: .
V: TRBV7-3
J: TRBJ1-1
CDR3: CASSSIQGTPGKAFF
DNA: TGTGCCAGCAGCTCGATTCAGGGGACACCGGGAAAAGCTTTCTTT

size: .
D: .
V: TRBV5-6
J: TRBJ2-3
CDR3: CASSGLQNTDTQYF
DNA: TGTGCCAGCAGCGGACTCCAGAACACAGATACGCAGTATTTT

size: .
D: .
V: TRBV4-3
J: TRBJ2-7
CDR3: CASSQDAGLASLTYEQYF
DNA: TGCGCCAGCAGCCAAGATGCCGGTTTAGCGAGTCTAACCTACGAGCAGTACTTC

size: .
D: TRBD1
V: TRBV7-6
J: TRBJ1-5
CDR3: CASSLGDSPYSNQPQHF
DNA: TGTGCCAGCAGCTTAGGGGACAGTCCTTATAGCAATCAGCCCCAGCATTTT

size: .
D: .
V: TRBV7-3
J: TRBJ2-5
CDR3: CASSKTSDYKETQYF
DNA: TGTGCCAGCAGCAAAACCTCGGACTACAAAGAGACCCAGTACTTC

size: once
D: TRBD2
V: TRBV18
J: TRBJ2-5
CDR3: CASSPGLAGGAYQETQYF
DNA: TGTGCCAGCTCACCCGGACTAGCGGGGGGAGCGTACCAAGAGACCCAGTACTTC

size: once
D: .
V: TRBV11-2
J: TRBJ2-1
CDR3: CASTATRDNEQFF
DNA: TGTGCCAGCACCGCGACTAGGGACAATGAGCAGTTCTTC

size: .
D: TRBD1
V: TRBV5-6
J: TRBJ2-7
CDR3: CASSPGQGLYEQYF
DNA: TGTGCCAGCAGCCCGGGACAGGGGTTATACGAGCAGTACTTC

size: .
D: .
V: TRBV4-2
J: TRBJ2-1
CDR3: CASSQDTSSSYNEQFF
DNA: TGTGCCAGCAGCCAAGATACCTCCTCGAGCTACAATGAGCAGTTCTTC

size: .
D: .
V: TRBV5-1
J: TRBJ2-3
CDR3: CASSFPPGRRGGTDTQYF
DNA: TGCGCCAGCAGCTTTCCGCCTGGACGCAGGGGGGGCACAGATACGCAGTATTTT

size: .
D: .
V: TRBV6-1
J: TRBJ1-1
CDR3: CASSEAGQVSTEAFF
DNA: TGTGCCAGCAGTGAAGCAGGCCAGGTGAGCACTGAAGCTTTCTTT

size: .
D: TRBD2
V: TRBV5-1
J: TRBJ2-7
CDR3: CASSLARTSGIYGQYF
DNA: TGCGCCAGCAGCTTGGCCAGGACTAGCGGGATCTACGGGCAGTACTTC

size: once
D: .
V: TRBV27
J: TRBJ1-4
CDR3: CASSSPPREKLFF
DNA: TGTGCCAGCAGTTCCCCCCCGAGGGAAAAACTGTTTTTT

size: .
D: .
V: TRBV9
J: TRBJ2-5
CDR3: CASSVTSTSSQETQYF
DNA: TGTGCCAGCAGCGTAACTTCGACCTCTAGCCAAGAGACCCAGTACTTC

size: few
D: .
V: TRBV7-2
J: TRBJ1-2
CDR3: CASSSRDQGFYGYTF
DNA: TGTGCCAGCAGCTCCAGGGACCAGGGGTTTTATGGCTACACCTTC

size: .
D: TRBD1
V: TRBV9
J: TRBJ2-3
CDR3: CASSVGQGADTQYF
DNA: TGTGCCAGCAGCGTAGGGCAGGGGGCAGATACGCAGTATTTT

size: .
D: TRBD2
V: TRBV5-4
J: TRBJ2-5
CDR3: CASSSGTSGRRETQYF
DNA: TGTGCCAGCAGCTCCGGGACTAGCGGGAGGCGAGAGACCCAGTACTTC

size: few
D: TRBD2
V: TRBV27
J: TRBJ2-2
CDR3: CASEGIAGNTGELFF
DNA: TGTGCCAGCGAGGGAATAGCGGGCAACACCGGGGAGCTGTTTTTT

size: .
D: .
V: TRBV4-2
J: TRBJ2-3
CDR3: CASSQGHQTDTQYF
DNA: TGTGCCAGCAGCCAAGGACACCAAACAGATACGCAGTATTTT

size: .
D: TRBD2
V: TRBV10-3
J: TRBJ2-3
CDR3: CAITGGAGDTQYF
DNA: TGTGCCATCACCGGGGGGGCCGGGGATACGCAGTATTTT

size: .
D: .
V: TRBV7-3
J: TRBJ2-5
CDR3: CASSLGAGRQETQYF
DNA: TGTGCCAGCAGCTTAGGAGCGGGTCGACAAGAGACCCAGTACTTC

size: few
D: .
V: TRBV28
J: TRBJ1-2
CDR3: CASSLGLPGYGYTF
DNA: TGTGCCAGCAGTTTAGGCCTTCCAGGCTATGGCTACACCTTC